This TCR beta chain was obtained from a study of blood T cell repertoires in COVID-19. Study information: The origin of the acute and convalescent COVID-19 samples was the United States, Italy and Spain. In each case, the material was cDNA or gDNA derived from T cells, B-cell-depleted T cells, or PBMCs.

V shed 5 bases, J shed 3 bases, and the junction held 6 bases outside the gene matches. Looked up from germline, CDR1 is SGHRS and CDR2 is YFSETQ. This CDR3 has 15 residues. Original processing notes: The authors estimated nucleated cell counts from reference gene primer amplification. Libraries were prepared by immunoSEQ multiplex PCR; TCRdb keeps only in-frame clonotypes and omits some of them. The DNA was the basis for D and trimming; V, J and clone size are from that table. The sample has about 670,000 clones, more than 80% seen once. This chain connects TRBV5-1 to TRBJ2-2; 8 nucleotides align to TRBD2. This receptor was identified in a woman aged 18-29 years with acute or convalescent COVID-19. The material sequenced was peripheral blood. CDR3 sequence: CASRRGDSDTGELFF. In nucleotides, the CDR3 is TGCGCCAGCAGGCGGGGGGATTCGGACACCGGGGAGCTGTTTTTT.